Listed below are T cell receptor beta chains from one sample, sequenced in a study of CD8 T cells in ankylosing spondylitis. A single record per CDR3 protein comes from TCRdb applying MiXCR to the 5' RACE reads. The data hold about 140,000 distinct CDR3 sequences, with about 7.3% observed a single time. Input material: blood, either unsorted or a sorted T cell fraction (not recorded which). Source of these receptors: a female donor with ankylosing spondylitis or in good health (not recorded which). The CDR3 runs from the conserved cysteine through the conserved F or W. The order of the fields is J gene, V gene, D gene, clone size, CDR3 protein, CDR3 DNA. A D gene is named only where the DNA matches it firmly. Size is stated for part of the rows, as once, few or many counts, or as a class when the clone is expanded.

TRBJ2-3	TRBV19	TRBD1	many	CASTSGQGFPDTQYF	TGTGCCAGTACCTCGGGACAGGGCTTTCCAGATACGCAGTATTTT
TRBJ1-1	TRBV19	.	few	CASRIGANTEAFF	TGTGCCAGTAGGATCGGGGCAAACACTGAAGCTTTCTTT
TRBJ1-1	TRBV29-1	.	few	CSARAGTNRLNTEAFF	TGCAGCGCCCGAGCCGGGACAAATAGATTGAACACTGAAGCTTTCTTT
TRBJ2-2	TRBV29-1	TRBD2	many	CSAQGLAGSNTGELFF	TGCAGCGCACAAGGACTAGCCGGCTCGAACACCGGGGAGCTGTTTTTT
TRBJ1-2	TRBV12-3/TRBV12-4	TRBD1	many	CASSGTGGYGYTF	TGTGCCAGCAGTGGGACAGGGGGCTATGGCTACACCTTC
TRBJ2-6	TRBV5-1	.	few	CASSLQVSGANVLTF	TGCGCCAGCAGCCTACAGGTCTCTGGGGCCAACGTCCTGACTTTC
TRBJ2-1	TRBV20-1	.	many	CSASGYVADGLDEQFF	TGCAGTGCTAGCGGCTACGTAGCGGATGGCTTGGATGAGCAGTTCTTC
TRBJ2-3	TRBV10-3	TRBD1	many	CATKGQGASTDTQYF	TGTGCCACCAAAGGACAGGGCGCTAGCACAGATACGCAGTATTTT
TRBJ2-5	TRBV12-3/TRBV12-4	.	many	CASSLASIETQYF	TGTGCCAGCAGTTTAGCGAGTATCGAGACCCAGTACTTC
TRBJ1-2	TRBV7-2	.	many	CASSLFSDYGYTF	TGTGCCAGCAGCTTATTTTCAGATTATGGCTACACCTTC
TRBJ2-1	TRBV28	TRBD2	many	CASRALAGHNEQFF	TGTGCCAGCAGGGCACTAGCGGGGCACAATGAGCAGTTCTTC
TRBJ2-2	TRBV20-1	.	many	CSVGGGGNTGELFF	TGCAGTGTCGGGGGCGGGGGGAACACCGGGGAGCTGTTTTTT
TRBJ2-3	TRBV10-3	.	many	CAISESTRGPTDTQYF	TGTGCCATCAGTGAGTCCACGCGGGGGCCCACAGATACGCAGTATTTT
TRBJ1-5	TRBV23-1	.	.	CASEPGDSNQPQHF	TGCGCCAGCGAACCAGGGGATAGCAATCAGCCCCAGCATTTT
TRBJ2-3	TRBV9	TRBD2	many	CASSQRLAGKIGADTQYF	TGTGCCAGCAGCCAGCGACTAGCGGGGAAAATCGGTGCAGATACGCAGTATTTT
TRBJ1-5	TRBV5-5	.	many	CASSSRGDGQPQHF	TGTGCCAGCAGCTCCAGGGGTGATGGGCAGCCCCAGCATTTT
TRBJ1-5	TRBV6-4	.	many	CASIRVTLCCNQPQHF	TGTGCCAGCATAAGGGTGACCTTGTGTTGCAATCAGCCCCAGCATTTT
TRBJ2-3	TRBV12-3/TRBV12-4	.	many	CASSFRVSTDTQYF	TGTGCCAGCAGTTTTAGGGTCAGCACAGATACGCAGTATTTT
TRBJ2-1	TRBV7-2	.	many	CASSQGFNVEQFF	TGTGCCAGCAGCCAAGGGTTCAATGTAGAGCAGTTCTTC
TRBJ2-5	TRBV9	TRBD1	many	CASSVASGRGQETQYF	TGTGCCAGCAGCGTAGCGTCGGGCAGGGGGCAAGAGACCCAGTACTTC
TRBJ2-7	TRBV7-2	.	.	CASSGRRGDSEQYF	TGTGCCAGCAGCGGTCGGCGGGGGGACAGCGAGCAGTACTTC
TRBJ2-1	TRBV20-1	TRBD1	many	CSASAGGSEQFF	TGCAGTGCTAGTGCAGGGGGCAGTGAGCAGTTCTTC
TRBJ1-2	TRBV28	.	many	CASSPPGGANYGYTF	TGTGCCAGCAGCCCTCCCGGGGGGGCTAACTATGGCTACACCTTC
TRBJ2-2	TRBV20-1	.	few	CSAERSGELFF	TGCAGTGCCGAACGAAGCGGGGAGCTGTTTTTT
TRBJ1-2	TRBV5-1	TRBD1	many	CASSSRQGYGYTF	TGCGCCAGCAGCTCCCGACAGGGCTATGGCTACACCTTC
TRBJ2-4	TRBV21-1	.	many	CASSKGWTAAKNIQYF	TGTGCCAGCAGCAAAGGGTGGACCGCAGCCAAAAACATTCAGTACTTC
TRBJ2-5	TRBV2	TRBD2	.	CASTDGEGKTQYF	TGTGCCAGCACCGACGGGGAGGGCAAGACCCAGTACTTC
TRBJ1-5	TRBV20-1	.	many	CSARAQGLGNQPQHF	TGCAGTGCTAGAGCTCAGGGTTTGGGCAATCAGCCCCAGCATTTT
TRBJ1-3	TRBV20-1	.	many	CSAKGGIGNTIYF	TGCAGTGCGAAGGGTGGCATCGGAAACACCATATATTTT
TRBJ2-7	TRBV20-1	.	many	CSAGGGAAYEQYF	TGCAGTGCTGGAGGCGGCGCCGCCTACGAGCAGTACTTC
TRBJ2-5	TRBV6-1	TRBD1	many	CASRWDRTQETQYF	TGTGCCAGCAGGTGGGACAGGACCCAAGAGACCCAGTACTTC
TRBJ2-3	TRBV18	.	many	CASSRLSTDTQYF	TGTGCCAGCTCACGACTAAGCACAGATACGCAGTATTTT
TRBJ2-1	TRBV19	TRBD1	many	CASSPKRTGNNEQFF	TGTGCCAGTAGTCCAAAGAGGACAGGGAACAATGAGCAGTTCTTC
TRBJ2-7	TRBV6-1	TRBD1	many	CASSGDRAGYF	TGTGCCAGCAGTGGGGACAGGGCCGGGTACTTC
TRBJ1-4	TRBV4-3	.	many	CASSQSLGGAGEKLFF	TGCGCCAGCAGCCAATCCTTAGGGGGGGCTGGGGAAAAACTGTTTTTT
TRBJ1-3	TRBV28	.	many	CASSLGGLGNTIYF	TGTGCCAGCAGTTTAGGAGGGCTCGGAAACACCATATATTTT
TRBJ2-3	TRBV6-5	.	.	CASGSRYTDTQYF	TGTGCTAGTGGATCTAGATACACAGATACGCAGTATTTT
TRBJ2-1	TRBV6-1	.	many	CASSGGWRTYNEQFF	TGTGCCAGCAGTGGCGGTTGGCGGACCTACAATGAGCAGTTCTTC
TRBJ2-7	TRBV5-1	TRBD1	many	CASSTALGQGLDLQYF	TGCGCCAGCAGCACGGCCCTGGGACAGGGGCTGGACTTGCAGTACTTC
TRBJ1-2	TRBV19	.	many	CASSLGQDGYTF	TGTGCCAGTAGTCTAGGACAAGACGGCTACACCTTC
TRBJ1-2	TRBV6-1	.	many	CASSRTRNYGYTF	TGTGCCAGCAGCCGGACCCGAAACTATGGCTACACCTTC
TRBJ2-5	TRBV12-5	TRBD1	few	CASGLTGDRDQETQYF	TGTGCTAGTGGTTTGACGGGGGACAGGGACCAAGAGACCCAGTACTTC
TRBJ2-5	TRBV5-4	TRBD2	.	CASSPDFGGGLETQYF	TGTGCCAGCAGCCCTGACTTCGGCGGGGGTCTGGAGACCCAGTACTTC
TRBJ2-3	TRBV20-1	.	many	CSASGGQRASTDTQYF	TGCAGTGCTAGCGGTGGCCAGCGGGCGAGCACAGATACGCAGTATTTT
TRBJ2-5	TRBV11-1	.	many	CASSLRGVQETQYF	TGTGCCAGCAGCTTAAGAGGGGTCCAAGAGACCCAGTACTTC
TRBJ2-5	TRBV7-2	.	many	CASSRTTGFIETQYF	TGTGCCAGCAGCCGAACGACGGGGTTCATAGAGACCCAGTACTTC